This TCR beta chain comes out of a study of OX40 agonist ivuxolimab in advanced cancers. V dropped 6 bases and J dropped 1 base, with 9 bases sitting between them. The germline V gene encodes CDR1 MNHNY and CDR2 SVGAGI (reference sequence). The CDR3 is made up of 13 amino acids. This clone was counted once. TCRdb keeps only in-frame clones here, not all; method: immunoSEQ multiplex PCR. Of approximately 45,000 clones listed, 70% to 90% are singletons. The sequence was obtained from an adult with an advanced solid tumor such as melanoma, head and neck, liver or kidney cancer. This sample comprised CD4+ or CD8+ T cells sorted from blood, obtained in a trial of the OX40 agonist ivuxolimab. V gene TRBV6-6 combines with J gene TRBJ1-1; D gene ambiguous. Here the CDR3 reads CASSRTWNTEAFF. The DNA of the CDR3 is TGTGCCAGCAGCCGTACTTGGAACACTGAAGCTTTCTTT.